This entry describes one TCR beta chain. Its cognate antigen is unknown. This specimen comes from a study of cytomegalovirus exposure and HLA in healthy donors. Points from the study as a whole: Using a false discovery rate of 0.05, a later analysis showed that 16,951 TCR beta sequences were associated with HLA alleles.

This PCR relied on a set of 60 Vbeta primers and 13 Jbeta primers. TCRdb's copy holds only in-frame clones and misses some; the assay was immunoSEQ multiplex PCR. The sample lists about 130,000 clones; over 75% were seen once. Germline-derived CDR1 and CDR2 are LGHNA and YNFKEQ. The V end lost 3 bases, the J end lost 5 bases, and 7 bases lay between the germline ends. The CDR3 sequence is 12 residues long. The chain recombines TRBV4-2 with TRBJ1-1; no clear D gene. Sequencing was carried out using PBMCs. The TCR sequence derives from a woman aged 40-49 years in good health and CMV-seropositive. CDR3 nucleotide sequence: TGTGCCAGCAGCCAGAGGGATACTGAAGCTTTCTTT. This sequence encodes CASSQRDTEAFF.